The rows below give T cell receptor beta chains drawn from one sample of a study of Ad26.COV2.S vaccination and SARS-CoV-2 variants. Libraries were prepared by immunoSEQ multiplex PCR; TCRdb keeps only in-frame clonotypes and omits some of them. This table holds 450,000 to 550,000 clones, approximately 92% found once. The sample in question was peripheral blood, obtained in a trial of Ad26.COV2.S vaccine versus placebo. The receptors come from a person aged 18-65 years who received the Ad26.COV2.S COVID-19 vaccine or a placebo. The CDR3 runs from the conserved cysteine through the conserved F or W. D genes are given only for firm matches. Not every row has a clone size; where given, it reads once, few, many or a size class.

cdr3_length,clone_size,d_call,v_call,j_call,cdr3_nt,cdr3_aa
13,.,.,TRBV20-1,TRBJ1-1,TGCAGTGCTAGTCAGCCAGTGAACACTGAAGCTTTCTTT,CSASQPVNTEAFF
19,once,TRBD2,TRBV7-2,TRBJ2-1,TGTGCCAGCAGTGCCGGGACTAGCGGGGGGCCCAGTTGGTACAATGAGCAGTTCTTC,CASSAGTSGGPSWYNEQFF
15,.,TRBD2,TRBV3-1/TRBV3-2,TRBJ2-3,TGTGCCAGCAGCCATTGGCGGGGGAGCACAGATACGCAGTATTTT,CASSHWRGSTDTQYF
16,.,.,TRBV7-9,TRBJ2-6,TGTGCCAGCAGCTTAGAATGGGGCTCTGGGGCCAACGTCCTGACTTTC,CASSLEWGSGANVLTF
17,.,TRBD2,TRBV6-2/TRBV6-3,TRBJ2-1,TGTGCCAGCAGCCAACGTCCAGGGACTAGCGGGAGAAATGAGCAGTTCTTC,CASSQRPGTSGRNEQFF
15,.,TRBD1,TRBV6-5,TRBJ1-2,TGTGCCAGCAACCCAAACAGGGGTCCCAACTATGGCTACACCTTC,CASNPNRGPNYGYTF
17,.,.,TRBV4-2,TRBJ1-4,TGTGCCAGCAGCCAAGAAGGCCCACGGGACTCGGGTGAAAAACTGTTTTTT,CASSQEGPRDSGEKLFF
13,.,.,TRBV7-3,TRBJ2-5,TGTGCCAGCAGCTCAACAGGGACTGGGACCCAGTACTTC,CASSSTGTGTQYF
12,.,.,TRBV7-9,TRBJ2-1,TGTGCCAGCAGCTTAGGCGTCAATGAGCAGTTCTTC,CASSLGVNEQFF
17,.,TRBD2,TRBV15,TRBJ2-2,TGTGCCACCAGCAGAGATCTTTCAGCGGGAAACACCGGGGAGCTGTTTTTT,CATSRDLSAGNTGELFF
14,.,.,TRBV5-4,TRBJ1-4,TGTGCCAGCAGCTTCGGCGTGGGGGAAGAAAAACTGTTTTTT,CASSFGVGEEKLFF
14,.,.,TRBV5-1,TRBJ1-1,TGCGCCAGCGGGGGTGGACAGCCGAACACTGAAGCTTTCTTT,CASGGGQPNTEAFF
16,.,.,TRBV11-2,TRBJ1-4,TGTGCCAGCAGCTTCGACCAGCCGAATGGCAATGAAAAACTGTTTTTT,CASSFDQPNGNEKLFF
16,.,TRBD1,TRBV4-3,TRBJ1-3,TGCGCCAGCAGCCAAGATGACAGGGGCCCTGGAAACACCATATATTTT,CASSQDDRGPGNTIYF
14,.,TRBD2,TRBV7-8,TRBJ2-7,TGTGCCAGCGCGGGGACTAGCGGGGCCGTGGGGCAGTACTTC,CASAGTSGAVGQYF
11,.,.,TRBV28,TRBJ2-7,TGTGCCAGCGGACGGACCTACGAGCAGTACTTC,CASGRTYEQYF
14,.,.,TRBV19,TRBJ2-5,TGTGCCAGTAGTATAGTCCAGGACCAAGAGACCCAGTACTTC,CASSIVQDQETQYF
17,.,.,TRBV18,TRBJ2-1,TGTGCCAGCTCACCGGATGAAAGGGAGCGGAGCTACAATGAGCAGTTCTTC,CASSPDERERSYNEQFF
13,.,TRBD1,TRBV12-3/TRBV12-4,TRBJ1-2,TGTGCCAGCAGTTTAGAGGGGGCGAGGGGCTACACCTTC,CASSLEGARGYTF
15,once,.,TRBV5-6,TRBJ1-6,TGTGCCAGCAGCGCCCGGGGCCGAAGACGTGGACCCCTCCACTTT,CASSARGRRRGPLHF
12,.,TRBD2,TRBV6-5,TRBJ2-3,TGTGCCAGCAGCCGGGAGGCAGATACGCAGTATTTT,CASSREADTQYF
14,.,.,TRBV7-2,TRBJ2-5,TGTGCCAGCAGCCCCTCTAGGGCCCAAGAGACCCAGTACTTC,CASSPSRAQETQYF
17,.,.,TRBV4-2,TRBJ2-3,TGTGCCAGCAGCCAAGAGGGGGGCTACACTAGCACAGATACGCAGTATTTT,CASSQEGGYTSTDTQYF
16,.,.,TRBV10-3,TRBJ2-7,TGTGCCATCAGTGAGTTGGGGGCGGGAAGCTCCTACGAGCAGTACTTC,CAISELGAGSSYEQYF
14,once,.,TRBV20-1,TRBJ2-1,TGCAGTGCTAGTTGGACCCCCGCCGACAATGAGCAGTTCTTC,CSASWTPADNEQFF
15,.,.,TRBV5-1,TRBJ1-3,TGCGCCAGCAGCTTGGTTGGGAGCCGTTCAAACACCATATATTTT,CASSLVGSRSNTIYF
14,.,TRBD2,TRBV9,TRBJ2-1,TGTGCCAGCAGCATTAGCGGGAATTACAATGAGCAGTTCTTC,CASSISGNYNEQFF
14,.,.,TRBV7-9,TRBJ1-1,TGTGCCAGCAGCTTAGGTCCTCAAGGGGATGAAGCTTTCTTT,CASSLGPQGDEAFF
13,.,.,TRBV7-9,TRBJ2-3,TGTGCCAGCAGTACCTGGAGCACAGATACGCAGTATTTT,CASSTWSTDTQYF
18,.,.,TRBV5-4,TRBJ1-6,TGTGCCAGCAGCTTCTATGTTCGACGCGGTATCTATAATTCACCCCTCCACTTT,CASSFYVRRGIYNSPLHF
12,few,.,TRBV3-1/TRBV3-2,TRBJ2-7,TGTGCCAGCAGCCGGCAGGGTCGGGAGCAGTACTTC,CASSRQGREQYF
17,.,TRBD1,TRBV18,TRBJ1-4,TGTGCCAGCTCACCCAGGACAGGGACGGTCACTAATGAAAAACTGTTTTTT,CASSPRTGTVTNEKLFF
14,.,.,TRBV27,TRBJ1-2,TGTGCCAGCAGTTTAAGCGGGCTGGACTATGGCTACACCTTC,CASSLSGLDYGYTF
15,.,TRBD1,TRBV6-5,TRBJ2-3,TGTGCCAGCAGCCGTACAGGGGATATCACAGATACGCAGTATTTT,CASSRTGDITDTQYF
16,few,TRBD1,TRBV15,TRBJ1-1,TGTGCCACCAGCAGGAGGGGGACAGGGATGAACACTGAAGCTTTCTTT,CATSRRGTGMNTEAFF
16,.,.,TRBV20-1,TRBJ1-2,TGCAGTGCTAGTGACCGAGGTGGGATGGAATACCTTGGGTACACCTTC,CSASDRGGMEYLGYTF
16,.,TRBD1,TRBV19,TRBJ1-3,TGTGCCAGTAGTATAGGAGGGACAGACCCAGGAAACACCATATATTTT,CASSIGGTDPGNTIYF
15,.,.,TRBV7-8,TRBJ2-4,TGTGCCAGCAGCTTATTGGGGGCGGCCAAAAACATTCAGTACTTC,CASSLLGAAKNIQYF
14,.,.,TRBV11-2,TRBJ1-4,TGTGCCAGCAGCTCCTGGGGACTGGAGGAAAAACTGTTTTTT,CASSSWGLEEKLFF
14,few,.,TRBV5-4,TRBJ1-3,TGTGCCAGCAGCTTACCGGGACCTGGAAACACCATATATTTT,CASSLPGPGNTIYF
16,.,TRBD1,TRBV4-3,TRBJ1-5,TGCGCCAGCAGCCACACATGGGACAGGCGGAATCAGCCCCAGCATTTT,CASSHTWDRRNQPQHF
15,once,.,TRBV7-2,TRBJ1-4,TGTGCCAGCACCCCCGCAGCAGGGCCTCATGAAAAACTGTTTTTT,CASTPAAGPHEKLFF
11,.,.,TRBV28,TRBJ1-1,TGTGCCAGCAGGATGAACACTGAAGCTTTCTTT,CASRMNTEAFF
16,.,.,TRBV4-3,TRBJ2-1,TGCGCCAGCAGCCAAGATAACCCCAGCTCCTACAATGAGCAGTTCTTC,CASSQDNPSSYNEQFF
14,once,.,TRBV15,TRBJ1-4,TGTGCCACCAGAGACGGGCGGGTTTGGGAAAAACTGTTTTTT,CATRDGRVWEKLFF